Below, one T cell receptor beta chain is given with its context. The data belong to a study of cytomegalovirus exposure and HLA in healthy donors. PCR was performed using 60 Vbeta and 13 Jbeta primers. Method: immunoSEQ multiplex PCR; TCRdb's copy keeps in-frame clones and lacks some. This sample has about 170,000 clones; roughly four fifths occur once, and the top ten carry approximately 0.87%. The V gene end was trimmed by 5 bases and the J gene end by 4 bases; junction bases not matched to a gene: 12. The germline V gene has CDR1 SEHNR and CDR2 FQNEAQ (reference sequence). CDR3 length equals 16 residues.

The chain links TRBV7-9 to TRBJ2-3, with TRBD2 identical over 7 bases. The origin of this receptor is a girl aged 2 to 9 in good health and CMV-seropositive. Sequenced material: PBMCs. CDR3: CASSPRPSGGSDTQYF. The CDR3 DNA reads TGTGCCAGCAGCCCGCGCCCTAGCGGTGGATCAGATACGCAGTATTTT.